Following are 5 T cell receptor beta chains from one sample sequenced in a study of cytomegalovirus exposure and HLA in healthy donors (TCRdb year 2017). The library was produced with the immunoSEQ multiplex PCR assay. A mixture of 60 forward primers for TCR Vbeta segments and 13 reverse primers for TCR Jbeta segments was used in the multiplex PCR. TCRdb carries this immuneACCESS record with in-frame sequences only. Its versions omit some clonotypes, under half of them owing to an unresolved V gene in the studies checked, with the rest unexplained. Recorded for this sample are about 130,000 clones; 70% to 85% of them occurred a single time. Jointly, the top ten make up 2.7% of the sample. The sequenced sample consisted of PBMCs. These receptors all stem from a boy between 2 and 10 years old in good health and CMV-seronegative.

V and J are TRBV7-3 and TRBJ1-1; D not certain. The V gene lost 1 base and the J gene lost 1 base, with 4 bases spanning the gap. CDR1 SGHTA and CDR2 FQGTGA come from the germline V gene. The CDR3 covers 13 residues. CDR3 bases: TGTGCCAGCAGCTTAAGTCGGAACACTGAAGCTTTCTTT. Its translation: CASSLSRNTEAFF.

The CDR3, as DNA: TGTGCCAGCAGCTTCAAATTGGACCTCCCAGGGGGGTACTACGAGCAGTACGTC. It codes for CASSFKLDLPGGYYEQYV. The chain couples TRBV5-4 to TRBJ2-7; possible D gene TRBD1, 7 bases. V was trimmed by 2 bases and J by 3 bases, leaving 24 bases between them. CDR3 length: 18 amino acids. Germline V gene sequence: CDR1 SGHNT, CDR2 YYREEE (reference sequence).

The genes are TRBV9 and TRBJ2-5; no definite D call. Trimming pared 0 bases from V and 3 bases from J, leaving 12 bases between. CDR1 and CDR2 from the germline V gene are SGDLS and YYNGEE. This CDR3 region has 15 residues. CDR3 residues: CASSVAGSEEETQYF. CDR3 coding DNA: TGTGCCAGCAGCGTAGCCGGAAGCGAGGAAGAGACCCAGTACTTC.

The CDR3: CASNQNVGANPEQFF. The DNA for the CDR3 is TGTGCCAGCAACCAAAACGTGGGAGCAAACCCTGAGCAGTTCTTC. V is TRBV11-2 and J is TRBJ2-1; D might be TRBD2 (5 bases). Deletions cut 7 bases from V and 9 bases from J, with 22 bases between. The CDR3 has 15 amino acids. Germline values: CDR1 SGHAT, CDR2 FQNNGV.

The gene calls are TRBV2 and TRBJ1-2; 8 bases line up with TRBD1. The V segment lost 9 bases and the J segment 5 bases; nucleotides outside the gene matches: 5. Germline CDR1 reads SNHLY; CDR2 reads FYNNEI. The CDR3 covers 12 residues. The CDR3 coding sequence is TGTGCCAGTCGGACAGGGCCATATGGCTACACCTTC. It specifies CASRTGPYGYTF.